This TCR beta chain originates from a study of CD8 T cells in Susac syndrome. The RNA input was roughly 0.45 to 1 ug, and it was reverse transcribed with random hexamers. The immunoSEQ assay covered 54 Vbeta and 13 Jbeta segments for CDR3. TCRdb re-analysed the immunoSEQ multiplex PCR reads in MiXCR, keeping a single row per CDR3 protein. This sample has about 71,000 distinct CDR3 sequences; 96% occur once, and the top ten carry over 0.09%. Blood CD8+ and CD4+ T cells underwent high-throughput TCR beta sequencing. Negative isolation was applied to CD8+ and CD4+ T cells, and FACS enrichment was applied to TEMRA cells. The sample comprised CD4+ T cells from PBMCs. This TCR came from a human donor with multiple sclerosis.

The chain's CDR3 is CASSPTGDNEQFF. CDR3 in DNA: TGTGCCAGCAGTCCTACAGGGGACAATGAGCAGTTCTTC. V gene TRBV3-1 combines with J gene TRBJ2-1; 7 bases agree with TRBD1. J lost 5 bases, V lost 6 bases, and 4 bases had no gene match. Germline V gene sequence: CDR1 LGHDT, CDR2 YNNKEL (reference sequence). This CDR3 is built from 13 residues.